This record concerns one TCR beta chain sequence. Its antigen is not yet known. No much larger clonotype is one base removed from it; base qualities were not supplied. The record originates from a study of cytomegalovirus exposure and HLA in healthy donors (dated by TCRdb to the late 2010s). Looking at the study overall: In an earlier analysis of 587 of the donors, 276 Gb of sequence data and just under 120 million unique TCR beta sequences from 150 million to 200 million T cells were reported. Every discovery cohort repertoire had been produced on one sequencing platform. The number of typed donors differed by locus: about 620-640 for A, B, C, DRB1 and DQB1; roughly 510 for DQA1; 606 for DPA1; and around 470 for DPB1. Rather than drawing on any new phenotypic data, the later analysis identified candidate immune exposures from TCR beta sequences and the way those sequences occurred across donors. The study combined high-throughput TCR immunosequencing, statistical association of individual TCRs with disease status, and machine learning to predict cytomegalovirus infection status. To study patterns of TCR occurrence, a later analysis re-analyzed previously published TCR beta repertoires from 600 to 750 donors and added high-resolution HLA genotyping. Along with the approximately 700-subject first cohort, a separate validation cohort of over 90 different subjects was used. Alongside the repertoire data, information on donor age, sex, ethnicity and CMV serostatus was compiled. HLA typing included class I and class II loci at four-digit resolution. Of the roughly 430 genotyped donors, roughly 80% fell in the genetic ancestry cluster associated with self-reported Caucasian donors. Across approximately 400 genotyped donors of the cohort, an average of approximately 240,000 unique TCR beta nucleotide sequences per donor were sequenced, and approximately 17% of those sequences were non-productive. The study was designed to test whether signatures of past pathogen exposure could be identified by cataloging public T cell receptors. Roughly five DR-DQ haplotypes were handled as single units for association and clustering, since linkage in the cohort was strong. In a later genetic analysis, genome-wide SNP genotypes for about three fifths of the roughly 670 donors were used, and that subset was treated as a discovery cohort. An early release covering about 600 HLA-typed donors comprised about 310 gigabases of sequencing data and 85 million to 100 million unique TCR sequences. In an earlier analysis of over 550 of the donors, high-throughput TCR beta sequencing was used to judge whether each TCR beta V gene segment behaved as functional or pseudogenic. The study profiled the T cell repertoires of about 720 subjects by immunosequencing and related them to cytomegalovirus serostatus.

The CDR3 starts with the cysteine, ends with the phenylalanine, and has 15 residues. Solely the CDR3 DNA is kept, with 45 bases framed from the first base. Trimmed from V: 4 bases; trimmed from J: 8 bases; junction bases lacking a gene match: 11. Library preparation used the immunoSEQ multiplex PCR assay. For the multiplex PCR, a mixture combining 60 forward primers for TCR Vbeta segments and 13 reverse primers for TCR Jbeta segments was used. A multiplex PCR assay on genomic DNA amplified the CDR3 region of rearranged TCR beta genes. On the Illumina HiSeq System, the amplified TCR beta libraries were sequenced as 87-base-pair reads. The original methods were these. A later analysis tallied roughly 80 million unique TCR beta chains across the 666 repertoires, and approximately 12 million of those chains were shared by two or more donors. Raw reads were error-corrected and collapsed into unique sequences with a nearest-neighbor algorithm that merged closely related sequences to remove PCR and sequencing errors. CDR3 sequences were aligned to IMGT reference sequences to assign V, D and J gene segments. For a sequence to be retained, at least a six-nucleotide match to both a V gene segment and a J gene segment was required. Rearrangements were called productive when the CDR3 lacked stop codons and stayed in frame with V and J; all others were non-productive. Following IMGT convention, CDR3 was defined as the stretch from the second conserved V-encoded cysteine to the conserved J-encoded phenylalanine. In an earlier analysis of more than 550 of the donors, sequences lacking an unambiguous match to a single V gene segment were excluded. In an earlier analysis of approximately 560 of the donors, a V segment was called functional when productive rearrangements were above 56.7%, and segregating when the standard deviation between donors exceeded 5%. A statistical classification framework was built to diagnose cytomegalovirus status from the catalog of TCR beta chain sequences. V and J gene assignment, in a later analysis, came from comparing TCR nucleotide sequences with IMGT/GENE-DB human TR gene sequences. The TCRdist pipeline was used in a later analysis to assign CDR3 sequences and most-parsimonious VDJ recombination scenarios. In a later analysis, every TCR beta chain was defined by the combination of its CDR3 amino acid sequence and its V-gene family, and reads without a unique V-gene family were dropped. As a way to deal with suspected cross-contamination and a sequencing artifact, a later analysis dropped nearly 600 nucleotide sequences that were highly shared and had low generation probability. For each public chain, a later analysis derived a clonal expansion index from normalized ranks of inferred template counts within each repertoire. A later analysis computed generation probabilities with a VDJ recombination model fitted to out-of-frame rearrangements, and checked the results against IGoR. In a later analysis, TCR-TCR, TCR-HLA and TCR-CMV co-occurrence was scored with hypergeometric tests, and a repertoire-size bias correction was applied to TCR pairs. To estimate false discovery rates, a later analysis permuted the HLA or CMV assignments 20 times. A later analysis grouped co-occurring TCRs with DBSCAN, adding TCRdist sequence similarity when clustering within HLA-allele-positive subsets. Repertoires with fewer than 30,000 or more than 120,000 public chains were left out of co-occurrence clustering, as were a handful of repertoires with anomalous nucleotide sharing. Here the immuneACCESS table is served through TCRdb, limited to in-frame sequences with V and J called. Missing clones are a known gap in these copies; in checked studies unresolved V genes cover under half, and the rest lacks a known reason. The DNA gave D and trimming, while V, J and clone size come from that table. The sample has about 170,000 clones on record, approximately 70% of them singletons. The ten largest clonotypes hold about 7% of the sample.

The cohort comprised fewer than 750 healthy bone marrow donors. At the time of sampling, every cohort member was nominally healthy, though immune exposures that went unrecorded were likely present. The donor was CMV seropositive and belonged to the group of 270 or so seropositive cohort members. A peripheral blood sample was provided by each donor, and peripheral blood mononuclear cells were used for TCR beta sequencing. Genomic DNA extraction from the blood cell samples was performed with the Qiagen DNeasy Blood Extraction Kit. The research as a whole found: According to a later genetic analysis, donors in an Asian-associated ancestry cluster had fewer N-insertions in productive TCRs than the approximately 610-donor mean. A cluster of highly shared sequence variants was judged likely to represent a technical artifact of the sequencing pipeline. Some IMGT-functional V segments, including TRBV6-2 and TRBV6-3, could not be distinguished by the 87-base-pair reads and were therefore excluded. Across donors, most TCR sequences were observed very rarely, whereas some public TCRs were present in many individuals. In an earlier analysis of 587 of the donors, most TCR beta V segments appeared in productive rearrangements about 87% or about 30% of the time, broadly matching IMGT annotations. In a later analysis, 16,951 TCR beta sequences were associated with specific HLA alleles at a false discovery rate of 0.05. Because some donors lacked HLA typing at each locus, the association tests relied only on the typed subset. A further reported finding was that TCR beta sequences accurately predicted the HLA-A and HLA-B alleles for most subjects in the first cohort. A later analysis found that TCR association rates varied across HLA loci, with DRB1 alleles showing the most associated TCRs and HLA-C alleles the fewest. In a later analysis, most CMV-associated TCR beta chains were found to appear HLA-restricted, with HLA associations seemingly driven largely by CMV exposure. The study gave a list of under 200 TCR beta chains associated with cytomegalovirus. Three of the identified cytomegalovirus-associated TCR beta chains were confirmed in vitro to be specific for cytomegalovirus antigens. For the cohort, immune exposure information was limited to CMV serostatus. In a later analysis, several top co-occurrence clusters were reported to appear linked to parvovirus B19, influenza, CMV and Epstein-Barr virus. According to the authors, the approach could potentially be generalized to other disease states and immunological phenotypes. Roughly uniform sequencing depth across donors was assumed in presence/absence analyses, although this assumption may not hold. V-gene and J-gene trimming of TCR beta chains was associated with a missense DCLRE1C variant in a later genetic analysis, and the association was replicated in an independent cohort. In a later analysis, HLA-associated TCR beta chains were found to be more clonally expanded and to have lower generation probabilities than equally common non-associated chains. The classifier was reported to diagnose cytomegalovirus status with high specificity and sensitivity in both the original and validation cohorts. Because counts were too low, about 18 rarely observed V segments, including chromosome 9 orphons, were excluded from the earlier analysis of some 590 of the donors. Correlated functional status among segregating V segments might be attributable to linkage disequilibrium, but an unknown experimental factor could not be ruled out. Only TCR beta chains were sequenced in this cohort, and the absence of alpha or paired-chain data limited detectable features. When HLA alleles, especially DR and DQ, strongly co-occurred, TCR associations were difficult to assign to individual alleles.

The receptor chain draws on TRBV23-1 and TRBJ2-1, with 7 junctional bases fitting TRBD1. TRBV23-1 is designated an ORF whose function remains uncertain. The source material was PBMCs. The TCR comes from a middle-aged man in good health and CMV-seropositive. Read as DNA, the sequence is TGCGCCAGCAGTCCCGGGACAGCTCCGTGCTATGAGCAGTTCTTC. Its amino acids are CASSPGTAPCYEQFF.